The present T cell receptor beta chain was sequenced within a study of T cell responses to AZD1222 COVID-19 vaccine (dated by TCRdb to the early 2020s). Concerning the study at large: A total of just over 230 trial participants underwent TCR sequencing, of whom roughly 210 had received two doses of AZD1222 and around 26 had received two doses of the MenACWY control vaccine. Trial participants were enrolled by age into subgroups of 18-55, 56-69 and 70-plus years, and around 150, 29 and 61 TCR-sequenced participants, respectively, were included in these subgroups. What the research found in general, with its limitations: The 56-69-year group was small, and its depth increase did not reach significance, likely because of low power. Because no samples from the day 14 peak response were available, repertoires could be characterized only after the peak T cell response. Reportedly, close to half of the unique spike-specific TCRs recognized epitopes lying outside the regions that are mutated in the B.1.351 and B.1.1.7 variants. Most participants were white British and females outnumbered males, and the authors suggested that clonal diversity may have been underestimated. A significant rise in spike-specific TCR breadth and depth was observed after two AZD1222 doses relative to day 0 and relative to MenACWY recipients. Conclusions about previously exposed vaccinees were limited because only a handful of AZD1222 recipients were SARS-CoV-2 seropositive at baseline. CD4 TCRs associated with the vaccine covered the entire spike protein, and the dominant responses were in regions 160-218 and 743-854.

Points on this clone: Its recognized antigen is unknown. Per-base quality was not reported, and no clone a single base away is much larger than it.

The CDR3 regions of human TCRbeta chains were analyzed by immunosequencing. Per the source publication's procedure: Repertoire TCRs were matched against a reference library of SARS-CoV-2-specific TCRs generated with the MIRA antigen-specificity platform. Breadth was defined as the fraction of unique TCRs that were SARS-CoV-2-associated, and depth was defined as the fraction of total T cells that were SARS-CoV-2-associated. Using the MIRA data, each spike-specific TCR was mapped to the spike region that the TCR reacts to and placed in a CD4 or CD8 class. Log10-transformed breadth and depth values were compared by one-way ANOVA with Sidak's multiple comparisons tests. In TCRdb, the immuneACCESS table is reduced to in-frame sequences with V and J assigned. These tables do not hold every clone; where another copy was compared, an unresolved V gene accounts for under half, and the others remain unexplained. That table furnishes V, J and clone size, whereas the DNA furnished D and trimming. The sample includes 160,000 or so clones, with 85% to 95% observed a single time. Roughly 5.6% of the sample is in the top ten clones.

CDR1 SGDLS and CDR2 YYNGEE were looked up in the germline V gene. The CDR3, from cysteine to phenylalanine, totals 15 residues. The only DNA kept is the CDR3, 45 bases in frame from the first base. Trimming takes 7 bases from V and 1 base from J, and the germline ends sit 17 bases apart. The time point tag for this specimen amounts to: about 28 days (+/-7) after the second vaccine dose. AZD1222 recipients whose second dose came at about 4 weeks and those whose second dose came at about 12 weeks were combined into one group, since spike-specific TCR depth and breadth did not differ between the two schedules. Vaccinee samples were obtained from the UK trials COV001 and COV002, which included a single-blind randomized controlled phase 2/3 trial of AZD1222 (ChAdOx1 nCoV-19) in healthy adults. For TCRbeta chain sequencing, PBMC samples from trial participants were taken at day 0 and at day 28 after the second dose.

Sequencing was performed on peripheral blood, taken 28 days after the second AZD1222 dose. This receptor chain uses TRBV9 and TRBJ1-1; the D gene is unclear. The TCR comes from an adult who received the AZD1222 COVID-19 vaccine. The CDR3 reads as follows: CASGREGTRNTEAFF. The nucleotide sequence is TGTGCCAGCGGAAGAGAGGGCACCCGGAACACTGAAGCTTTCTTT.